The 5 T cell receptor beta chains below were found in one sample sequenced in a study of fetal regulatory T cell absence and autoimmunity. Some clones are missing from TCRdb's copy, which holds only in-frame ones; the method was immunoSEQ multiplex PCR. Of some 50,000 clones in the sample, about 79% were seen once. Sequenced sample: cord blood. The receptors shown here come from a newborn boy with IPEX syndrome.

J is TRBJ1-5 and V is TRBV27, with TRBD1 identical over 9 bases. The CDR3 is made up of 14 amino acids. CDR1 and CDR2 from the germline V gene are MNHEY and SMNVEV (reference sequence). V dropped 2 bases and J dropped 6; count of bases not matched to a gene: 2. CDR3 loop: CASSLTGGFQPQHF. CDR3 nucleotides: TGTGCCAGCAGTTTAACAGGGGGCTTTCAGCCCCAGCATTTT.

About this clone: One end of the junction does not line up with germline, which may come from a read error. This chain connects TRBV7-7 to TRBJ2-1; no clear D gene. The germline gives CDR1 SSHAT, CDR2 FNYEAQ (reference sequence). This CDR3 spans 18 amino acids. The CDR3: CASRNSLCPPTDHNEQFF. The CDR3 region has the DNA TGTGCTAGCAGAAACTCCCTATGCCCACCGACGGATCACAATGAGCAGTTCTTC.

CDR3 in amino acids: CASSPGQGGPGELFF. The CDR3 DNA reads as TGTGCCAGTAGCCCGGGACAGGGGGGTCCCGGGGAGCTGTTTTTT. The V gene is TRBV19, the J gene TRBJ2-2, with TRBD1 matching over 11 bases. Germline V CDR1 and CDR2: LNHDA, SQIVND (reference sequence). The CDR3 consists of 15 residues. V lost 6 bases, J lost 6 bases, and 6 bases stayed unmatched. The full variable domain, with the rest looked up from reference TRBV19 and TRBJ2-2, is DGGITQSPKYLFRKEGQNVTLSCEQNLNHDAMYWYRQDPGQGLRLIYYSQIVNDFQKGDIAEGYSVSREKKESFPLTVTSAQKNPTAFYLCASSPGQGGPGELFFGEGSRLTVL.

The chain employs TRBV7-9 and TRBJ2-7, with 7 bases aligning to TRBD1. CDR1 and CDR2 from the germline V gene are SEHNR and FQNEAQ (reference sequence). CDR3 length: 15 amino acids. With V trimmed by 6 bases and J by 0 bases, 8 bases remained unmatched. The chain's CDR3 is CASSSNRDSSYEQYF. For the CDR3, the DNA is TGTGCCAGCAGTTCAAACCGGGACAGCTCCTACGAGCAGTACTTC.

A few counts support this clone. This rearrangement joins TRBV9 to TRBJ2-3; unclear D gene. CDR3 length equals 10 residues. Trimming shortened V by 6 bases and J by 5 bases, and 4 bases separated the two germline ends. The germline V gene has CDR1 SGDLS and CDR2 YYNGEE. The CDR3 reads CASKGDTQYF. CDR3 DNA: TGTGCCAGCAAAGGAGATACGCAGTATTTT.